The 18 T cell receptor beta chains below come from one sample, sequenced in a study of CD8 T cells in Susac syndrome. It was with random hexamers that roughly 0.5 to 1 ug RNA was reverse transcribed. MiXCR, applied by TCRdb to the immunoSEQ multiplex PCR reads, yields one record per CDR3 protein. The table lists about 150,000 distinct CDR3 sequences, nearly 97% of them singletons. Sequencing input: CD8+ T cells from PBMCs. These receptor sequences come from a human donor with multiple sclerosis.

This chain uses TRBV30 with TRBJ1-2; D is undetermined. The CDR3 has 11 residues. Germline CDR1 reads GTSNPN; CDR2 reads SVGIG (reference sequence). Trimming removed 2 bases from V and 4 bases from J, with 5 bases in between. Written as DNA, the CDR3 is TGTGCCTGGAGTCCTAGCTATGGCTACACCTTC. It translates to CAWSPSYGYTF.

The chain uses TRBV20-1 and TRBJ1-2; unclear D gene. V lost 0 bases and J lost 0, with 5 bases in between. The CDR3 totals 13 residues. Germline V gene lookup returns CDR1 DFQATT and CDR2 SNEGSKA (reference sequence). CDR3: CSARDLANYGYTF. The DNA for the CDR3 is TGCAGTGCTAGAGATTTAGCTAACTATGGCTACACCTTC.

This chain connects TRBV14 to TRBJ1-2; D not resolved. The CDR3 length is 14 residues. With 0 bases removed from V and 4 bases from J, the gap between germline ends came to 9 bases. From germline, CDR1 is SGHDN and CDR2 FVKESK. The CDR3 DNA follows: TGTGCCAGCAGCCAAGAGCGGTCAGTCTATGGCTACACCTTC. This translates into CASSQERSVYGYTF.

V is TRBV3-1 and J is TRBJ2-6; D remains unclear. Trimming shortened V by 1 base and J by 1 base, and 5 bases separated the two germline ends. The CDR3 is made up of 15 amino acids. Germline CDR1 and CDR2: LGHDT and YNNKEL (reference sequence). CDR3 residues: CASSQVLSGANVLTF. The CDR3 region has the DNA TGTGCCAGCAGCCAAGTCTTGTCTGGGGCCAACGTCCTGACTTTC.

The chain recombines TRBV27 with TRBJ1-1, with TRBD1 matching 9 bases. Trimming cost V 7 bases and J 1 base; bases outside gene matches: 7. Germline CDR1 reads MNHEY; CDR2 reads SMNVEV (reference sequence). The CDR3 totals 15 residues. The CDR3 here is CASNLGQGGNTEAFF. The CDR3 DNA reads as TGTGCCAGCAACCTGGGACAGGGAGGGAACACTGAAGCTTTCTTT.

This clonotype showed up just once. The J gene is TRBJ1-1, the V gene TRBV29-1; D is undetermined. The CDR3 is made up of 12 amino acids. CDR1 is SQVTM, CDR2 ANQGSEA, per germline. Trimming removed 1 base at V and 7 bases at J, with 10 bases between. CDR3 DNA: TGCAGCGTTGAAGGGTCGGGAGGTGAAGCTTTCTTT. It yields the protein CSVEGSGGEAFF. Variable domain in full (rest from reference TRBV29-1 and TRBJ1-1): SAVISQKPSRDICQRGTSLTIQCQVDSQVTMMFWYRQQPGQSLTLIATANQGSEATYESGFVIDKFPISRPNLTFSTLTVSNMSPEDSSIYLCSVEGSGGEAFFGQGTRLTVV.

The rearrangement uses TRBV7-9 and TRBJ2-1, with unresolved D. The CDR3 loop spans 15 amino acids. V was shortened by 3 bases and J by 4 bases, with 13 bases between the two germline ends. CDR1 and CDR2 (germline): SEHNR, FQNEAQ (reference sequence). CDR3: CASSLLLGRYNEQFF. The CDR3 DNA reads TGTGCCAGCAGCTTGCTTCTTGGACGTTACAATGAGCAGTTCTTC.

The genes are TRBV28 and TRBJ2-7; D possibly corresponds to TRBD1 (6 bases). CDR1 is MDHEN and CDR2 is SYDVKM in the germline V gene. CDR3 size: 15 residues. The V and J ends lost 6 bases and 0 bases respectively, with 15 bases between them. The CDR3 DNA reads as TGTGCCAGCAGAAACTCGCAGGGGCTCTCCTACGAGCAGTACTTC. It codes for CASRNSQGLSYEQYF.

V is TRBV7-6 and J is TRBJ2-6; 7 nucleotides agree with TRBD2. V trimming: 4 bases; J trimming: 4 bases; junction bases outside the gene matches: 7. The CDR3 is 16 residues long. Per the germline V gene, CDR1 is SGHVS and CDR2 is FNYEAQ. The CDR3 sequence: CASSWQTSTGANVLTF. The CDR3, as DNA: TGTGCCAGCAGCTGGCAGACTAGCACGGGGGCCAACGTCCTGACTTTC.

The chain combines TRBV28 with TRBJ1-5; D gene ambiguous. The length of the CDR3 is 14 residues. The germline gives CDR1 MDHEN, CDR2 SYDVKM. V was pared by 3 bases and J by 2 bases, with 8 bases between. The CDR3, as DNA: TGTGCCAGCAGTTTGAGGGCAGGCAATCAGCCCCAGCATTTT. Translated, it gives CASSLRAGNQPQHF.

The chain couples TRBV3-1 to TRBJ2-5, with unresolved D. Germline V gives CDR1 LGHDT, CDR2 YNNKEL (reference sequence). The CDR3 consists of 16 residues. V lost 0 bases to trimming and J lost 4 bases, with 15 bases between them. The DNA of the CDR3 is TGTGCCAGCAGCCAAGAACCCCTTCCTATCCCAGAGACCCAGTACTTC. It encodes CASSQEPLPIPETQYF.

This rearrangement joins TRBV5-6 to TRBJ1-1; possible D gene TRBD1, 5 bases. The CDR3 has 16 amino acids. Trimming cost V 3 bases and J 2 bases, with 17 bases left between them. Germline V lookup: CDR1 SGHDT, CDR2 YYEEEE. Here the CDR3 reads CASSWDVMGPNTEAFF. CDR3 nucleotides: TGTGCCAGCAGCTGGGACGTCATGGGGCCTAACACTGAAGCTTTCTTT. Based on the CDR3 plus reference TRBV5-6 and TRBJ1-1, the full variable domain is DAGVTQSPTHLIKTRGQQVTLRCSPKSGHDTVSWYQQALGQGPQFIFQYYEEEERQRGNFPDRFSGHQFPNYSSELNVNALLLGDSALYLCASSWDVMGPNTEAFFGQGTRLTVV.

As DNA, the CDR3 is TGCAGCGTCATGACTAGCGGGCCAGCCACTAGCACAGATACGCAGTATTTT. Protein: CSVMTSGPATSTDTQYF. This chain connects TRBV29-1 to TRBJ2-3; 10 bases fit TRBD2. Germline values: CDR1 SQVTM, CDR2 ANQGSEA. This CDR3 has 17 amino acids. The junction had 12 bases not matched to a gene; V was cut back by 6 bases and J by 0 bases.

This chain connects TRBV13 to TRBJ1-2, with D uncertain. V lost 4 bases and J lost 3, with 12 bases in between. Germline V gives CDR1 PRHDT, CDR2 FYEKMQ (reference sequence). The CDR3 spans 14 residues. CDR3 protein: CASSSHDFYYGYTF. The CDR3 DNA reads TGTGCCAGCAGCTCGCATGATTTCTACTATGGCTACACCTTC.

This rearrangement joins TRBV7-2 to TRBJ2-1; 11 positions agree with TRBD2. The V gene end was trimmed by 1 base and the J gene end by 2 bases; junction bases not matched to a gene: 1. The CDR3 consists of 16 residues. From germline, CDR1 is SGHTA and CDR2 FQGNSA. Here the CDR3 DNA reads TGTGCCAGCAGCTTAGATAGCGGGGGGGCCTACAATGAGCAGTTCTTC. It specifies CASSLDSGGAYNEQFF.

CDR3 amino acids: CATSRDWGLETYNEQFF. The CDR3 region has the DNA TGTGCCACCAGCAGGGACTGGGGACTAGAGACCTACAATGAGCAGTTCTTC. The chain recombines TRBV15 with TRBJ2-1, with TRBD2 matching 8 bases. Germline V gene sequence: CDR1 LNHNV, CDR2 YYDKDF (reference sequence). V shed 3 bases, J shed 2 bases, and the junction held 9 bases outside the gene matches. CDR3 length equals 17 residues.

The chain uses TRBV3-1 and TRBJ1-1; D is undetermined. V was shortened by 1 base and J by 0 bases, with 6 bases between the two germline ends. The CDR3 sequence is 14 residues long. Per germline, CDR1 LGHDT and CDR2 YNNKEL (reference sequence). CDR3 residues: CASSQGPLNTEAFF. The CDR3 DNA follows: TGTGCCAGCAGCCAAGGACCGTTGAACACTGAAGCTTTCTTT. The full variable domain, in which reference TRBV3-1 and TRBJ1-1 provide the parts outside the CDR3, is DTAVSQTPKYLVTQMGNDKSIKCEQNLGHDTMYWYKQDSKKFLKIMFSYNNKELIINETVPNRFSPKSPDKAHLNLHINSLELGDSAVYFCASSQGPLNTEAFFGQGTRLTVV.

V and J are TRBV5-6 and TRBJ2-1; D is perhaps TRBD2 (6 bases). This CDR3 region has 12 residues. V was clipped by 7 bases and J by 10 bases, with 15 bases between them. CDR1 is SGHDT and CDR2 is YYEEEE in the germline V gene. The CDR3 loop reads CASARGGAEQFF. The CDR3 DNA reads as TGTGCCAGCGCCCGCGGCGGGGCCGAGCAGTTCTTC.